Below, 29 T cell receptor beta chains from the same sample are listed, as sequenced in a study of T cell changes during pregnancy in multiple sclerosis. Generated by immunoSEQ multiplex PCR, the TCRdb table keeps only in-frame clones and is missing some. The sample has 90,000 to 100,000 clones, 94% seen once; the top ten hold about 2%. Here the sequenced sample was peripheral blood, taken in the third trimester of pregnancy. These receptors were collected from a female donor with multiple sclerosis, enrolled in a pregnancy study.

The sample holds one count of this clone. The V call is TRBV2, the J call TRBJ2-7, with 9 bases identical to TRBD2. CDR3 length: 16 amino acids. V shed 6 bases and J 1 base; nucleotides not matched to a gene: 10. Germline-derived CDR1 and CDR2 are SNHLY and FYNNEI. The CDR3 spells CASSLNPLAGSYEQYF. The CDR3 coding sequence is TGTGCCAGCAGCCTCAACCCCCTAGCGGGATCCTACGAGCAGTACTTC.

The rearrangement joins TRBV19 to TRBJ2-2; TRBD1 agrees at 7 bases. The CDR3 runs 16 residues. V trimming: 5 bases; J trimming: 8 bases; junction bases outside the gene matches: 14. From germline, CDR1 is LNHDA and CDR2 SQIVND (reference sequence). The CDR3 spells CASSQRQGEFPGELFF. CDR3 nucleotides: TGTGCCAGTAGTCAAAGACAGGGAGAATTTCCTGGGGAGCTGTTTTTT.

The chain carries TRBV5-5 and TRBJ1-5; 9 bases line up with TRBD1. Trimming took 0 bases from V and 9 from J; bases not matched to a gene: 7. The CDR3 is 15 amino acids. Germline CDR1 SGHKS, CDR2 YYEKEE (reference sequence). The CDR3 is CASSLVVTGGTPQHF. The DNA of the CDR3 is TGTGCCAGCAGCTTGGTGGTGACAGGGGGGACGCCCCAGCATTTT.

The count of this clone is one. The rearrangement links TRBV6-5 to TRBJ2-1, with D possibly TRBD1 on 5 matching bases. The CDR3 covers 15 residues. The V end was cut by 4 bases, the J end by 4 bases, with 14 bases between. Germline CDR1 reads MNHEY; CDR2 reads SVGAGI. The CDR3 sequence: CASSSSYQGYNEQFF. CDR3 in DNA: TGTGCCAGCAGTTCCTCATATCAGGGTTACAATGAGCAGTTCTTC.

The genes are TRBV29-1 and TRBJ1-2; the D gene is possibly TRBD1 (6 bases). The germline V gene encodes CDR1 SQVTM and CDR2 ANQGSEA. The length of the CDR3 is 14 residues. Trimming took off 6 bases at V and 6 bases at J, with 20 bases between the two ends. CDR3 protein: CSVANLDRLHGYTF. The CDR3 coding sequence is TGCAGCGTCGCGAATTTGGACAGACTCCATGGCTACACCTTC.

The sample holds one count of this clone. The chain has TRBV2 and TRBJ2-3, with D perhaps matching TRBD2 (6 bases). V was shortened by 2 bases and J by 3 bases, with 12 bases between the two germline ends. CDR1 is SNHLY, CDR2 FYNNEI, per germline. The CDR3 contains 15 residues. The CDR3 here is CASSETLGGTDTQYF. CDR3 DNA sequence: TGTGCCAGCAGTGAAACCTTAGGAGGGACAGATACGCAGTATTTT. Filled out from reference TRBV2 and TRBJ2-3, the complete variable domain reads EPEVTQTPSHQVTQMGQEVILRCVPISNHLYFYWYRQILGQKVEFLVSFYNNEISEKSEIFDDQFSVERPDGSNFTLKIRSTKLEDSAMYFCASSETLGGTDTQYFGPGTRLTVL.

V is TRBV7-6 and J is TRBJ2-3; 8 nucleotides line up with TRBD1. The V gene's germline CDR1 is SGHVS and CDR2 FNYEAQ. The CDR3 length is 16 residues. V lost 3 bases, J lost 0 bases, and 5 bases stayed unmatched. In DNA form, the CDR3 reads TGTGCCAGCAGCTTGGGGACAGGTTTTAGCACAGATACGCAGTATTTT. Its translation: CASSLGTGFSTDTQYF.

This clone was seen a single time. The genes are TRBV30 and TRBJ2-1, with 7 positions matching TRBD2. The CDR3 loop spans 15 amino acids. The V gene's germline CDR1 is GTSNPN and CDR2 SVGIG (reference sequence). V lost 1 base, J lost 7 bases, and 10 bases stayed unmatched. CDR3 sequence reads: CAWSESGMRWNEQFF. CDR3 coding DNA: TGTGCCTGGAGTGAAAGCGGGATGCGGTGGAATGAGCAGTTCTTC.

The chain has TRBV6-5 and TRBJ1-5; no definite D call. The CDR3 sequence is 14 residues long. CDR1 and CDR2 from the germline V gene are MNHEY and SVGAGI. V gave up 2 bases and J gave up 0 bases, with 5 bases separating them. CDR3 DNA: TGTGCCAGCAGTTACGGGAGTAGCAATCAGCCCCAGCATTTT. Encoded protein: CASSYGSSNQPQHF.

The chain recombines TRBV19 with TRBJ1-1; weak D call: TRBD1 (6 bases). The V and J ends lost 7 bases and 2 bases respectively, with 17 bases between them. CDR1 LNHDA and CDR2 SQIVND come from the germline V gene (reference sequence). CDR3 length: 15 residues. Here the CDR3 reads CASNAGGQGNTEAFF. In DNA, the CDR3 is TGTGCCAGTAACGCCGGGGGGCAGGGAAACACTGAAGCTTTCTTT.

The rearrangement joins TRBV10-3 to TRBJ2-5; 7 bases agree with TRBD2. Losses at the gene ends were 10 bases for V and 5 bases for J; bases not matched to a gene: 16. The CDR3 has 15 amino acids. Germline loops: CDR1 ENHRY, CDR2 SYGVKD. This CDR3 is CATQGLNSREETQYF. The DNA of the CDR3 is TGTGCCACCCAGGGACTAAACAGTCGTGAGGAGACCCAGTACTTC.

This clone has just one count. This chain joins TRBV6-5 and TRBJ1-1; TRBD1 aligns across 7 bases. V lost 5 bases, J lost 8 bases, and 11 bases stayed unmatched. There are 14 residues in the CDR3. Germline CDR1 is MNHEY and CDR2 is SVGAGI. The CDR3 DNA reads as TGTGCCAGCAGTCCAAATTACCGGGACAGAGAAGCTTTCTTT. Translating gives CASSPNYRDREAFF.

The rearrangement joins TRBV29-1 to TRBJ2-7; D is possibly TRBD2 (7 bases). Deletions cut 3 bases from V and 2 bases from J, with 20 bases between. Germline assignment: CDR1 SQVTM and CDR2 ANQGSEA. The CDR3 is 16 amino acids. Here the CDR3 DNA reads TGCAGCGTTGAGGGCTTACCCGAGGGGGGGACCTACGAGCAGTACTTC. Translated, it gives CSVEGLPEGGTYEQYF.

The genes are TRBV2 and TRBJ1-3, with 7 bases lining up with TRBD1. V was clipped by 2 bases and J by 2 bases; unmatched bases: 6. Germline CDR1 and CDR2: SNHLY and FYNNEI. The CDR3 contains 16 residues. CDR3: CASSESATGTGNTIYF. Written as DNA, the CDR3 is TGTGCCAGCAGTGAATCCGCGACAGGGACTGGAAACACCATATATTTT. The full variable domain, completed using reference TRBV2 and TRBJ1-3, is EPEVTQTPSHQVTQMGQEVILRCVPISNHLYFYWYRQILGQKVEFLVSFYNNEISEKSEIFDDQFSVERPDGSNFTLKIRSTKLEDSAMYFCASSESATGTGNTIYFGEGSWLTVV.

CDR3 protein: CASSPNPGETQPQHF. CDR3 sequence (DNA): TGTGCCAGCTCACCGAACCCAGGGGAAACTCAGCCCCAGCATTTT. V and J are TRBV18 and TRBJ1-5; a possible D gene is TRBD1 (6 bases). Trimming stripped 3 bases from V and 6 bases from J, with 15 bases between. The CDR3 covers 15 residues. The germline CDR1 and CDR2 sequences are KGHSH and LQKENI.

This clone was seen just once. The chain joins TRBV6-5 to TRBJ2-7; TRBD2 agrees at 8 bases. Unmatched junction bases numbered 6, after V lost 5 bases and J lost 0 bases. The CDR3 is 15 residues long. The germline gives CDR1 MNHEY, CDR2 SVGAGI. CDR3 nucleotides: TGTGCCAGCAGTCGCAGCGGGAGCAGCTCCTACGAGCAGTACTTC. Amino acid sequence: CASSRSGSSSYEQYF.

This clone was observed a single time. V usage is TRBV7-2 and J usage is TRBJ2-5; a weak D match, TRBD2 (5 bases). This CDR3 spans 15 amino acids. Germline V CDR1 and CDR2: SGHTA, FQGNSA. The germline V and J ends were trimmed by 5 bases and 5 bases, with 18 bases remaining between them. The DNA of the CDR3 is TGTGCCAGCAGCCCCCAAGGGTCGGGCGGGGAGACCCAGTACTTC. Translating gives CASSPQGSGGETQYF.

This clone was seen a few times. The rearrangement uses TRBV28 and TRBJ1-5; 8 nucleotides agree with TRBD1. The CDR3 is 18 amino acids. With 5 bases clipped from V and 5 bases from J, the junction kept 17 bases outside the gene matches. Germline CDR1 MDHEN, CDR2 SYDVKM. The CDR3 loop is CASSLQDRVVFSDQPQHF. The CDR3 region has the DNA TGTGCCAGCAGTCTCCAGGACAGGGTTGTTTTTTCGGATCAGCCCCAGCATTTT.

V and J are TRBV5-1 and TRBJ2-7, with D possibly matching TRBD1 (7 bases). The CDR3 totals 13 residues. Between the trimmed V and J ends, which lost 4 bases and 4 bases, there was a span of 12 bases. Looked up from germline, CDR1 is SGHRS and CDR2 is YFSETQ. The CDR3: CASSHPGGYEQYF. The CDR3 coding sequence is TGCGCCAGCAGCCACCCAGGGGGGTACGAGCAGTACTTC.

The chain links TRBV27 to TRBJ2-7; 7 nucleotides line up with TRBD2. CDR1 and CDR2 from the germline V gene are MNHEY and SMNVEV (reference sequence). V was pared by 3 bases and J by 3 bases, with 11 bases of the junction left unmatched. The CDR3 totals 16 residues. CDR3 coding DNA: TGTGCCAGCAGTTTTTTTGGGGCTAGCGGAGTCTACGAGCAGTACTTC. It translates to CASSFFGASGVYEQYF.

In this sample, this clone turned up once. The chain uses TRBV29-1 and TRBJ2-2, with D perhaps matching TRBD1 (6 bases). The CDR3 runs to 14 residues. V was shortened by 5 bases and J by 1 base, with 11 bases between the two germline ends. CDR1 SQVTM and CDR2 ANQGSEA come from the germline V gene. The CDR3 region is CSVLDRLNTGELFF. CDR3 nucleotide sequence: TGCAGCGTTCTAGACAGGCTGAACACCGGGGAGCTGTTTTTT.

The chain has TRBV29-1 and TRBJ2-5; TRBD2 aligns across 8 bases. CDR1 is SQVTM, CDR2 ANQGSEA, per germline. V lost 4 bases and J lost 5; bases outside the gene matches: 3. This CDR3 spans 12 amino acids. The CDR3 sequence is CSVVSGGETQYF. The CDR3 DNA reads TGCAGCGTTGTAAGCGGGGGTGAGACCCAGTACTTC.

CDR3 loop: CASSLGGGGGYTF. For the CDR3, the DNA is TGTGCCAGCAGTTTAGGGGGAGGCGGGGGCTACACCTTC. The chain links TRBV28 to TRBJ1-2; possible D gene TRBD1, 5 bases. The germline V gene has CDR1 MDHEN and CDR2 SYDVKM. CDR3 length: 13 residues. With 2 bases removed from V and 8 bases from J, the gap between germline ends came to 12 bases.

The CDR3 is CASSQGPTDYNEQFF. CDR3 nucleotide sequence: TGTGCCAGCAGCCAAGGTCCGACTGACTACAATGAGCAGTTCTTC. The J gene is TRBJ2-1, the V gene TRBV4-2; D not certain. Germline V gene sequence: CDR1 LGHNA, CDR2 YNFKEQ. The length of the CDR3 is 15 residues. V was pared by 1 base and J by 3 bases, with 10 bases between.

The rearrangement uses TRBV11-3 and TRBJ2-3, with 7 nucleotides matching TRBD1. Germline V gives CDR1 SGHNT, CDR2 YENEEA. The CDR3 extends over 14 amino acids. Trimming removed 5 bases from V and 1 base from J; junction bases left unmatched: 3. CDR3 DNA: TGTGCCAGCAGCCTAGGACAGGGCACAGATACGCAGTATTTT. Its translation is CASSLGQGTDTQYF.

V and J are TRBV27 and TRBJ2-1, with TRBD1 matching over 8 bases. The CDR3 is 15 amino acids. V shed 5 bases and J 4 bases; nucleotides not matched to a gene: 7. Germline V gene data show CDR1 as MNHEY and CDR2 as SMNVEV (reference sequence). CDR3 amino acids: CASSGTGGIYNEQFF. The CDR3 coding sequence is TGTGCCAGCAGTGGAACAGGGGGTATTTACAATGAGCAGTTCTTC.

The chain employs TRBV15 and TRBJ1-5; the D gene is possibly TRBD1 (5 bases). From germline, CDR1 is LNHNV and CDR2 YYDKDF (reference sequence). The length of the CDR3 is 15 residues. Deletions cut 0 bases from V and 5 bases from J, with 11 bases between. CDR3 in amino acids: CATSRDSRVDQPQHF. The CDR3 region has the DNA TGTGCCACCAGCAGAGATTCCAGGGTCGATCAGCCCCAGCATTTT.

This chain links TRBV6-1 with TRBJ2-3; D is uncertain. The CDR3 runs to 15 residues. CDR1 is MNHNS, CDR2 SASEGT, per germline. The V end was cut by 1 base, the J end by 2 bases, with 10 bases between. The CDR3 region is CASSEVPYPTDTQYF. The CDR3 DNA reads as TGTGCCAGCAGTGAAGTGCCCTATCCCACAGATACGCAGTATTTT.

The gene calls are TRBV6-6 and TRBJ2-7; 10 bases fit TRBD2. This CDR3 contains 16 residues. Trimming cost V 5 bases and J 2 bases; bases outside gene matches: 9. Per the germline V gene, CDR1 is MNHNY and CDR2 is SVGAGI (reference sequence). Here the CDR3 reads CASSPGLAATPYEQYF. CDR3 nucleotides: TGTGCCAGCAGTCCTGGACTAGCGGCAACTCCCTACGAGCAGTACTTC.